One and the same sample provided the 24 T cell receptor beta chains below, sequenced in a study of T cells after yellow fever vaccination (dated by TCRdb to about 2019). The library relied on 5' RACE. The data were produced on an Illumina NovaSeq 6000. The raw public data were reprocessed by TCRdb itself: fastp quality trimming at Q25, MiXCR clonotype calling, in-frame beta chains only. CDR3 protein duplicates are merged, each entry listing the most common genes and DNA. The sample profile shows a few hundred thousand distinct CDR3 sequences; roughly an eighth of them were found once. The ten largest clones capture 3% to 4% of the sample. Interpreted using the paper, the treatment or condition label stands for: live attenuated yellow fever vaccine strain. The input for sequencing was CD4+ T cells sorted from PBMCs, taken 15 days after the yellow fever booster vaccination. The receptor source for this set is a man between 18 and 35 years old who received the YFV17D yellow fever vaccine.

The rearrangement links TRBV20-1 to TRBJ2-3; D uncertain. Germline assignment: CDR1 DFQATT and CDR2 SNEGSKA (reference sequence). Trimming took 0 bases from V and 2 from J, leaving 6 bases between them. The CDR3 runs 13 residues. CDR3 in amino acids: CSAREAVTDTQYF. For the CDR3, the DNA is TGCAGTGCTAGAGAGGCAGTCACAGATACGCAGTATTTT.

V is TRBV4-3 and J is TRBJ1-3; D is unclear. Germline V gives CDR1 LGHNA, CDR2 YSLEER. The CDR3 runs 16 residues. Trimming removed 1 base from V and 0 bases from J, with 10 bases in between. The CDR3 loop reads CASSQGGATSGNTIYF. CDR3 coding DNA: TGCGCCAGCAGCCAAGGTGGAGCGACCTCTGGAAACACCATATATTTT.

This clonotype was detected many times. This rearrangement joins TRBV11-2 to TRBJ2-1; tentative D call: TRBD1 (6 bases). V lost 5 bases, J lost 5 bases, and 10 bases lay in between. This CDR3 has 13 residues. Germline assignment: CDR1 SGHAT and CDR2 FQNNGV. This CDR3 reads CASSVYRDNEQFF. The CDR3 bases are TGTGCCAGCAGCGTATACAGGGACAATGAGCAGTTCTTC. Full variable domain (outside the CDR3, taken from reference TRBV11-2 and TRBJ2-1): EAGVAQSPRYKIIEKRQSVAFWCNPISGHATLYWYQQILGQGPKLLIQFQNNGVVDDSQLPKDRFSAERLKGVDSTLKIQPAKLEDSAVYLCASSVYRDNEQFFGPGTRLTVL.

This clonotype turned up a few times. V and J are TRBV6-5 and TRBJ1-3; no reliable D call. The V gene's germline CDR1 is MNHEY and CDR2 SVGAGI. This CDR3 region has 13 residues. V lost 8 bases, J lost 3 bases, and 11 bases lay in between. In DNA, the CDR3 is TGTGCCAGCCAGTTGGACGGTGGAAACACCATATATTTT. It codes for CASQLDGGNTIYF.

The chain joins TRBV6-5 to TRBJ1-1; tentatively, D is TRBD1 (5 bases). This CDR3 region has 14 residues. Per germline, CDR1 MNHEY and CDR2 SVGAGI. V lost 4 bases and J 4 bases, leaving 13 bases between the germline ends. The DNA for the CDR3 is TGTGCCAGCAGTTTGTCGAGGGGAGCCACTGAAGCTTTCTTT. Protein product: CASSLSRGATEAFF.

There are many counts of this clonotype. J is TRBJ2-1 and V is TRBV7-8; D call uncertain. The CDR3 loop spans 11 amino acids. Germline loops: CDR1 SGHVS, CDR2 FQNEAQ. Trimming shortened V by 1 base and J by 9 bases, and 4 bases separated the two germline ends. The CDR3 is CASSLVVEQFF. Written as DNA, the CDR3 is TGTGCCAGCAGCTTAGTTGTTGAGCAGTTCTTC.

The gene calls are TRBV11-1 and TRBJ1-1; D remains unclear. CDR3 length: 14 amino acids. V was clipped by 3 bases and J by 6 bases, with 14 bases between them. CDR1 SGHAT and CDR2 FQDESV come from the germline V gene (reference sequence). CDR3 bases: TGTGCCAGCAGCTTGGACCTCCGGACCCCTGAAGCTTTCTTT. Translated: CASSLDLRTPEAFF.

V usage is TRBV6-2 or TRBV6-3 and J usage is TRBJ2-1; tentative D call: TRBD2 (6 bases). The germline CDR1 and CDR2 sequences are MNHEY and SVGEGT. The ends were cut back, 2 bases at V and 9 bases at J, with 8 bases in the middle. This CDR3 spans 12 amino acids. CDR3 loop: CASSYAGFEQFF. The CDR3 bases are TGTGCCAGCAGTTACGCGGGGTTTGAGCAGTTCTTC.

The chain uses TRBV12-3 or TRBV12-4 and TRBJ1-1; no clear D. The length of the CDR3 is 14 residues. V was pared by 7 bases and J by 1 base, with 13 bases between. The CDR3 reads CASNGVLTNTEAFF. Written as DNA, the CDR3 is TGTGCCAGCAACGGGGTTTTAACGAACACTGAAGCTTTCTTT.

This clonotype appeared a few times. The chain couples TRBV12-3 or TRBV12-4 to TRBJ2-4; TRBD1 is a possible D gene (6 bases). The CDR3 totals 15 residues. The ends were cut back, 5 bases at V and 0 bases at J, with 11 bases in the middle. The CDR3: CASSPDRIAKNIQYF. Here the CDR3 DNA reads TGTGCCAGCAGTCCAGACAGGATAGCCAAAAACATTCAGTACTTC.

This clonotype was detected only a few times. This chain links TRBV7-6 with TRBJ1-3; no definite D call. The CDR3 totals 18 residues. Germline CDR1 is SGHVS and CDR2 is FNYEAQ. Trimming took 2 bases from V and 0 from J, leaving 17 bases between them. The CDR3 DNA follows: TGTGCCAGCAGCTTACTTCCTCAGTTAAAGAGCTCTGGAAACACCATATATTTT. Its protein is CASSLLPQLKSSGNTIYF.

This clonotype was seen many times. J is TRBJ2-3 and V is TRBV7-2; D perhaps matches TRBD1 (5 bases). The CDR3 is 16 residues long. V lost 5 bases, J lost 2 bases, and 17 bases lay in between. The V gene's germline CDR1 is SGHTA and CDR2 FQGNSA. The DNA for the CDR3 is TGTGCCAGCAGCCCCCCTCCCCAGGGTACCACAGATACGCAGTATTTT. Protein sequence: CASSPPPQGTTDTQYF.

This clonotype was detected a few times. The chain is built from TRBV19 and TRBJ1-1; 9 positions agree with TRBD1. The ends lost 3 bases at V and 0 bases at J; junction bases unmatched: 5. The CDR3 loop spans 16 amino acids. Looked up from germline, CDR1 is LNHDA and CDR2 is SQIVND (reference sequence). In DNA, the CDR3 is TGTGCCAGTAGTATTGCCGGGACAGGGCTGAACACTGAAGCTTTCTTT. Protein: CASSIAGTGLNTEAFF.

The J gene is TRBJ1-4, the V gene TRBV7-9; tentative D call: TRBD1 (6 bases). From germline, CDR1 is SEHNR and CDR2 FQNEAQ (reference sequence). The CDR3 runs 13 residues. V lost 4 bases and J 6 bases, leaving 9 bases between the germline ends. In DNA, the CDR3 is TGTGCCAGCAGCTCACAGGGTGATGAAAAACTGTTTTTT. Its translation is CASSSQGDEKLFF.

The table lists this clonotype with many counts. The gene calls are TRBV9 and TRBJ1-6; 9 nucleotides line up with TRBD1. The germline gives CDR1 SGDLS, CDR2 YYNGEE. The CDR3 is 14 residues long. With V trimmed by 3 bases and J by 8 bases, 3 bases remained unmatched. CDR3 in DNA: TGTGCCAGCAGCGACGGACAGGGGTATTCACCCCTCCACTTT. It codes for CASSDGQGYSPLHF.

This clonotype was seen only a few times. The CDR3 region has the DNA TGTGCCAGCAGCTTACAGCAGGGCGCGGGGGCCAACGTCCTGACTTTC. Its translation: CASSLQQGAGANVLTF. V is TRBV13 and J is TRBJ2-6; tentative D call: TRBD1 (5 bases). The CDR3 is 16 amino acids. Germline V CDR1 and CDR2: PRHDT, FYEKMQ (reference sequence). Deletions cut 2 bases from V and 4 bases from J, with 12 bases between. Together with reference TRBV13 and TRBJ2-6, the CDR3 gives the full variable domain: AAGVIQSPRHLIKEKRETATLKCYPIPRHDTVYWYQQGPGQDPQFLISFYEKMQSDKGSIPDRFSAQQFSDYHSELNMSSLELGDSALYFCASSLQQGAGANVLTFGAGSRLTVL.

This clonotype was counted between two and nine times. CDR3 residues: CASSYGLAGASTDTQYF. The CDR3 DNA is TGTGCCAGCAGCTACGGACTAGCGGGGGCAAGCACAGATACGCAGTATTTT. The V and J genes are TRBV3-1 and TRBJ2-3; 13 bases agree with TRBD2. CDR3 size: 17 residues. CDR1 LGHDT and CDR2 YNNKEL come from the germline V gene (reference sequence). Unmatched junction bases numbered 5, after V lost 5 bases and J lost 0 bases.

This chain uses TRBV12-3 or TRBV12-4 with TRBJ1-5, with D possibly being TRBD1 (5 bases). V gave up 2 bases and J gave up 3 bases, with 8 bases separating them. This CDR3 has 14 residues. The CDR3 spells CASSLRDPNQPQHF. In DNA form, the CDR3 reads TGTGCCAGCAGTTTAAGGGACCCCAATCAGCCCCAGCATTTT.

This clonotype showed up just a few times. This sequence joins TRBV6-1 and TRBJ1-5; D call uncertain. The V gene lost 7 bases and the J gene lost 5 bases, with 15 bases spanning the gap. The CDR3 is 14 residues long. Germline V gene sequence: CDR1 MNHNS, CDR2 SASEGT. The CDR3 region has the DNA TGTGCCAGCATCGCCGGGAAGCCTTATCAGCCCCAGCATTTT. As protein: CASIAGKPYQPQHF.

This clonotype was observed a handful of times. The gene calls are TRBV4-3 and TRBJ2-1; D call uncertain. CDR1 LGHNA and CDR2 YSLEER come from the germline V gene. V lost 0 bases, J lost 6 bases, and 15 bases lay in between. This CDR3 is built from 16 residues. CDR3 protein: CASSQDEATPGNEQFF. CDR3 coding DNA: TGCGCCAGCAGCCAAGATGAGGCCACCCCTGGCAATGAGCAGTTCTTC.

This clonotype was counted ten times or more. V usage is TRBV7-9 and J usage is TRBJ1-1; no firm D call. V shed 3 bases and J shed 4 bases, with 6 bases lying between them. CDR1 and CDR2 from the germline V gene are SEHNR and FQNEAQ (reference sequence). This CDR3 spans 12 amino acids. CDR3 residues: CASSLGTTEAFF. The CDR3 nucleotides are TGTGCCAGCAGCTTGGGTACCACTGAAGCTTTCTTT.

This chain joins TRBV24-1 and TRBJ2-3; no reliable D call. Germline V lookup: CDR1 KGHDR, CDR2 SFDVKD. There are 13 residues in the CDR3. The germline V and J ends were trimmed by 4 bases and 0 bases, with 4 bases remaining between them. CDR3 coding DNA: TGTGCCACCAGTGAGGTTAGCACAGATACGCAGTATTTT. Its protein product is CATSEVSTDTQYF.

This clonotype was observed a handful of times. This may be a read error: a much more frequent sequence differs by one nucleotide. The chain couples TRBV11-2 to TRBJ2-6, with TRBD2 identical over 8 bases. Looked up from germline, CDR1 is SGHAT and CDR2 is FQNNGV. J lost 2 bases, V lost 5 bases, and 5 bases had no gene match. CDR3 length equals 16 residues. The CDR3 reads CASSPRGGPGANVLTF. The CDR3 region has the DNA TGTGCCAGCAGCCCCCGGGGGGGGCCTGGGGCCAACGTCCTGACTTTC.

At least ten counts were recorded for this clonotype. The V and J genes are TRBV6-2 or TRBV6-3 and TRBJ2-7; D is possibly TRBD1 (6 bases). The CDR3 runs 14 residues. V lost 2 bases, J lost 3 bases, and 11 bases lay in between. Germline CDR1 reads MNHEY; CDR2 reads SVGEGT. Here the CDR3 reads CASSYESRGYEQYF. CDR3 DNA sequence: TGTGCCAGCAGTTACGAGAGCAGGGGCTACGAGCAGTACTTC.